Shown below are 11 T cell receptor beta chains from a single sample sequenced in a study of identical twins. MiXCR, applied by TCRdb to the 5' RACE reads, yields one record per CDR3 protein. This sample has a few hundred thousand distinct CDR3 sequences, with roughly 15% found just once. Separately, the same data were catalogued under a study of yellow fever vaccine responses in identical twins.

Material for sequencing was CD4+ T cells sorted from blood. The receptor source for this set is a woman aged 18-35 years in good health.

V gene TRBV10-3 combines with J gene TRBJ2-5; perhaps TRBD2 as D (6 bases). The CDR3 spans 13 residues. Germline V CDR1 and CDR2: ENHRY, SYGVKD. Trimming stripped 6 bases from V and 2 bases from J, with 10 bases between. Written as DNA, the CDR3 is TGTGCCATCAGGGATGGGGGGCAAGAGACCCAGTACTTC. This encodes CAIRDGGQETQYF.

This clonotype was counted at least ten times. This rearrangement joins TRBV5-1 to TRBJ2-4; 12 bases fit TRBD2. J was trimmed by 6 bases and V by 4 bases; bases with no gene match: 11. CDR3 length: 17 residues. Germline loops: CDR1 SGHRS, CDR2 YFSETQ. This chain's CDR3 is CASSILAGGSFGNIQYF. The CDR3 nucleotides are TGCGCCAGCAGCATCCTAGCGGGAGGGAGTTTTGGAAACATTCAGTACTTC.

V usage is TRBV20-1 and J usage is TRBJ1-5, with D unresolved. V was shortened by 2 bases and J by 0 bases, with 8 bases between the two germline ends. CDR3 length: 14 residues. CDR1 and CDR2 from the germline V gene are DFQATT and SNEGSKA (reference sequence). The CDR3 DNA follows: TGCAGTGCTAGATCAGATAGTAGCAATCAGCCCCAGCATTTT. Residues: CSARSDSSNQPQHF.

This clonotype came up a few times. CDR3 protein: CASSFGTVSSYEQYF. CDR3 nucleotides: TGTGCCAGCAGCTTTGGGACAGTCTCTTCCTACGAGCAGTACTTC. J is TRBJ2-7 and V is TRBV5-5; 7 positions match TRBD1. V lost 2 bases and J lost 1; bases outside the gene matches: 6. CDR3 length: 15 residues. Germline loops: CDR1 SGHKS, CDR2 YYEKEE (reference sequence). The whole variable domain, remainder taken from reference TRBV5-5 and TRBJ2-7, is DAGVTQSPTHLIKTRGQQVTLRCSPISGHKSVSWYQQVLGQGPQFIFQYYEKEERGRGNFPDRFSARQFPNYSSELNVNALLLGDSALYLCASSFGTVSSYEQYFGPGTRLTVT.

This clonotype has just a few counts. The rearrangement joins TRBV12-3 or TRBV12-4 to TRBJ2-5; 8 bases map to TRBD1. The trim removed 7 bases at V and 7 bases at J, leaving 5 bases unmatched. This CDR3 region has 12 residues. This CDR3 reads CASNSGGATQYF. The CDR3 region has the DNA TGTGCCAGCAACTCAGGGGGCGCGACCCAGTACTTC.

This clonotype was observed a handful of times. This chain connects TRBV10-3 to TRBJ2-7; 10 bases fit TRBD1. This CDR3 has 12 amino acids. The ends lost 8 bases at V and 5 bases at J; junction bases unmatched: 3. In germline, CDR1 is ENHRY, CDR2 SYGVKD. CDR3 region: CAIGQGVDEQYV. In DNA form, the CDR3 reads TGTGCCATCGGACAGGGGGTCGACGAGCAGTACGTC.

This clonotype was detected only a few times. CDR3 coding DNA: TGCAGCGTTGAAATTCGTGTCAGGTACACAGATACGCAGTATTTT. It codes for CSVEIRVRYTDTQYF. V usage is TRBV29-1 and J usage is TRBJ2-3; D remains unclear. Germline lookup yields CDR1 SQVTM and CDR2 ANQGSEA. The CDR3 sequence is 15 residues long. The V end was cut by 2 bases, the J end by 2 bases, with 14 bases between.

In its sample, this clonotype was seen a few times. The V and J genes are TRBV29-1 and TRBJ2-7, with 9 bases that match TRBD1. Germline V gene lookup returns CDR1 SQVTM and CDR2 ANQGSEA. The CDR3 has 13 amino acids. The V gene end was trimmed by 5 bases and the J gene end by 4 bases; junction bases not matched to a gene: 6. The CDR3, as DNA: TGCAGCGTTACGGGACAGGGAGGATACGAGCAGTACTTC. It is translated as CSVTGQGGYEQYF.

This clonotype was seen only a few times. CDR3 DNA: TGTGCCAGCAGTTTTATGGCAGCATCTTACGAGCAGTACTTC. Amino acids: CASSFMAASYEQYF. The J gene is TRBJ2-7, the V gene TRBV6-5; D is unresolved. The CDR3 has 14 amino acids. Germline V gene data show CDR1 as MNHEY and CDR2 as SVGAGI. Trimming shortened V by 4 bases and J by 4 bases, and 14 bases separated the two germline ends.

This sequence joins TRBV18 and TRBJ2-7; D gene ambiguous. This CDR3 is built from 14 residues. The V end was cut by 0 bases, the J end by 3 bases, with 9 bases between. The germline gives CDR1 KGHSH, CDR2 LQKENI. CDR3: CASSPPSGSYEQYF. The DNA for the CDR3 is TGTGCCAGCTCACCACCCTCCGGCAGCTACGAGCAGTACTTC.

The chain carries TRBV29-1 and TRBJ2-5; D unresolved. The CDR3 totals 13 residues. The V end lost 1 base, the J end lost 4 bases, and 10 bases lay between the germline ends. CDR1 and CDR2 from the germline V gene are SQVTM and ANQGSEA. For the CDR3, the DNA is TGCAGCGTTGAAGCTCGCTTGGTAGAGACCCAGTACTTC. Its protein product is CSVEARLVETQYF. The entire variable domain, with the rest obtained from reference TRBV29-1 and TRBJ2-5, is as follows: SAVISQKPSRDICQRGTSLTIQCQVDSQVTMMFWYRQQPGQSLTLIATANQGSEATYESGFVIDKFPISRPNLTFSTLTVSNMSPEDSSIYLCSVEARLVETQYFGPGTRLLVL.